This TCR beta chain was captured in a study of Graves' ophthalmopathy and Graves' hyperthyroidism. Amplifying from RNA transcripts, the study obtained TCR beta CDR3 regions. The workflow started with a first-round RT-PCR run with HTBI primers and then moved on to a second-round multiplex PCR. TCRdb ran MiXCR on the multiplex PCR reads and lists one entry per CDR3 protein. The table has over 200,000 distinct CDR3 sequences, under 30% seen once. Study-level points and caveats: Sensitivity reached 70% to 71% and specificity 72.22% when the model predicted ophthalmopathy progression.

Germline lookup yields CDR1 MNHEY and CDR2 SVGEGT. This CDR3 is built from 13 residues. The V end lost 8 bases, the J end lost 2 bases, and 13 bases lay between the germline ends. This clonotype was counted many times. Antigen: not known. The material sequenced was peripheral blood. The sequence came from a man in his fifties with Graves' ophthalmopathy. The rearrangement uses TRBV6-2 or TRBV6-3 and TRBJ2-7; D remains unclear. The CDR3 nucleotides are TGTGCCAGCGGATCGGCTGACACCTACGAGCAGTACTTC. Translating gives CASGSADTYEQYF.